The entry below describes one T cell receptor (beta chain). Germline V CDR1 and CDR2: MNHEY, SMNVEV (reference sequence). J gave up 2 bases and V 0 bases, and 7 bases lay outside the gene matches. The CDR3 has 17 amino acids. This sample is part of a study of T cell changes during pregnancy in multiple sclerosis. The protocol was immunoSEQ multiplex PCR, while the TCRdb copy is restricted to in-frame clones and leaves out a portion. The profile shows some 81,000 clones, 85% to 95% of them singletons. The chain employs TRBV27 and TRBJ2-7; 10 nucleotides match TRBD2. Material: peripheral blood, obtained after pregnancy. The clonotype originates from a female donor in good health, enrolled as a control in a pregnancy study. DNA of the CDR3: TGTGCCAGCAGTTTATCGGTCGGGACTAGCGAGGCCTACGAGCAGTACTTC. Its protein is CASSLSVGTSEAYEQYF.